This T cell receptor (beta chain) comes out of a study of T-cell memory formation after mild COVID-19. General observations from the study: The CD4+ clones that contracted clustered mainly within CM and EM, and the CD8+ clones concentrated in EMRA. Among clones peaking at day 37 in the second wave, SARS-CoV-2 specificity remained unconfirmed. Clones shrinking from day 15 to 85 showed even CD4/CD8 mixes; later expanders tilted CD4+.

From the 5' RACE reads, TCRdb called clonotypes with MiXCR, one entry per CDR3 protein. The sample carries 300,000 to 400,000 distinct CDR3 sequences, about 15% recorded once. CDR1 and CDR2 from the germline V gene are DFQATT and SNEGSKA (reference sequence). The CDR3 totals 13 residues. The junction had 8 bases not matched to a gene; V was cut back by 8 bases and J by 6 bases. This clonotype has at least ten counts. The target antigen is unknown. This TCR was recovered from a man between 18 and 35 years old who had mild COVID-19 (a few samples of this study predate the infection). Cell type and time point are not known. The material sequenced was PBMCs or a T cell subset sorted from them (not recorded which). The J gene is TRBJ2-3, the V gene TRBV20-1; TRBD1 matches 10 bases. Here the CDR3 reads CSSGTGVPDTQYF. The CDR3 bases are TGCAGTTCAGGGACAGGGGTTCCCGATACGCAGTATTTT.